The 28 T cell receptor beta chains below come from one sample, sequenced in a study of identical twins. TCRdb reprocessed the 5' RACE reads with MiXCR, giving one entry per CDR3 protein. The table lists fewer than 350,000 distinct CDR3 sequences, roughly 8.6% of them singletons. These data were likewise used in another study, on yellow fever vaccine responses in identical twins.

Sequencing was done on a sample of memory (CD45RO+) T cells sorted from blood. The receptors shown here come from a woman aged 18-29 years in good health.

This clonotype was found many times. The chain recombines TRBV18 with TRBJ2-5; D remains unclear. V was clipped by 2 bases and J by 2 bases, with 12 bases between them. Per germline, CDR1 KGHSH and CDR2 LQKENI. This CDR3 spans 15 amino acids. The chain's CDR3 is CASSPNTGNQETQYF. CDR3 coding DNA: TGTGCCAGCTCACCAAACACGGGTAATCAAGAGACCCAGTACTTC. Full variable domain (missing parts from reference TRBV18 and TRBJ2-5): NAGVMQNPRHLVRRRGQEARLRCSPMKGHSHVYWYRQLPEEGLKFMVYLQKENIIDESGMPKERFSAEFPKEGPSILRIQQVVRGDSAAYFCASSPNTGNQETQYFGPGTRLLVL.

This clonotype was detected many times. V gene TRBV3-1 combines with J gene TRBJ2-7, with 11 bases matching TRBD2. Germline lookup yields CDR1 LGHDT and CDR2 YNNKEL (reference sequence). J gave up 3 bases and V 3 bases, and 13 bases lay outside the gene matches. The CDR3 is 18 residues long. CDR3 amino acids: CASSHGLIGGTSGYEQYF. The CDR3, as DNA: TGTGCCAGCAGCCACGGGCTTATTGGCGGGACTAGCGGCTACGAGCAGTACTTC.

The table lists this clonotype with many counts. This sequence joins TRBV20-1 and TRBJ1-5; 11 bases are shared with TRBD1. V dropped 6 bases and J dropped 6; count of bases not matched to a gene: 7. CDR1 DFQATT and CDR2 SNEGSKA come from the germline V gene (reference sequence). This CDR3 is built from 14 residues. In nucleotides, the CDR3 is TGCAGTGCAAAGGACAGGGGGCTTGGTCAGCCCCAGCATTTT. Translation gives CSAKDRGLGQPQHF.

This clonotype was seen more than once but under ten times. This sequence joins TRBV4-1 and TRBJ1-1; a weak D match, TRBD1 (5 bases). V dropped 0 bases and J dropped 9 bases, with 11 bases sitting between them. This CDR3 spans 13 amino acids. Germline values: CDR1 MGHRA, CDR2 YSYEKL. The DNA for the CDR3 is TGCGCCAGCAGCCAAGATGGGGGGGGTAAAGCTTTCTTT. It yields the protein CASSQDGGGKAFF.

This clonotype was found many times. The chain carries TRBV12-3 or TRBV12-4 and TRBJ1-6; TRBD1 agrees at 7 bases. The trim removed 6 bases at V and 0 bases at J, leaving 8 bases unmatched. The CDR3 length is 17 residues. CDR3: CASRLRQGGSYNSPLHF. As DNA, the CDR3 is TGTGCCAGCAGACTACGACAGGGTGGCTCCTATAATTCACCCCTCCACTTT.

Ten or more counts support this clonotype. The CDR3 nucleotides read TGTGCCAGCAGTTTATCGGGACAGGCCTCCTACGAGCAGTACTTC. As protein: CASSLSGQASYEQYF. This rearrangement joins TRBV28 to TRBJ2-7; 8 bases agree with TRBD1. This CDR3 has 15 amino acids. Looked up from germline, CDR1 is MDHEN and CDR2 is SYDVKM. With V trimmed by 1 base and J by 0 bases, 2 bases remained unmatched.

This clonotype was counted at least ten times. The chain links TRBV19 to TRBJ1-1; a weak D match, TRBD1 (6 bases). Between the trimmed V and J ends, which lost 7 bases and 4 bases, there was a span of 19 bases. The germline CDR1 and CDR2 sequences are LNHDA and SQIVND (reference sequence). The CDR3 sequence is 15 residues long. The CDR3 DNA sequence: TGTGCCAGTATCGTGGACAGCCGATACGGCACTGAAGCTTTCTTT. Amino acid sequence: CASIVDSRYGTEAFF.

The chain employs TRBV19 and TRBJ2-1; 9 bases agree with TRBD2. The CDR3 loop spans 18 amino acids. The junction had 10 bases not matched to a gene; V was cut back by 1 base and J by 3 bases. Germline V gene lookup returns CDR1 LNHDA and CDR2 SQIVND (reference sequence). This CDR3 reads CASSIGTTLAGRYNEQFF. The CDR3 DNA reads as TGTGCCAGTAGTATAGGAACTACTCTAGCGGGGCGCTACAATGAGCAGTTCTTC.

This clonotype has a count of ten or more. The chain has TRBV12-3 or TRBV12-4 and TRBJ1-5; no clear D. The V gene lost 3 bases and the J gene lost 3 bases, with 12 bases spanning the gap. This CDR3 has 15 amino acids. The CDR3 DNA is TGTGCCAGCAGTTTTGGGAGTTGGCCCAATCAGCCCCAGCATTTT. This gives the protein CASSFGSWPNQPQHF.

This clonotype was picked up a small number of times. The gene calls are TRBV5-1 and TRBJ1-6, with 8 positions matching TRBD1. Germline V gene lookup returns CDR1 SGHRS and CDR2 YFSETQ. The CDR3 has 14 amino acids. Trimming removed 6 bases from V and 7 bases from J; junction bases left unmatched: 6. For the CDR3, the DNA is TGCGCCAGCACGACTACAGGGGGGAATTCACCCCTCCACTTT. This encodes CASTTTGGNSPLHF. The full variable domain, rest sourced from reference TRBV5-1 and TRBJ1-6, is KAGVTQTPRYLIKTRGQQVTLSCSPISGHRSVSWYQQTPGQGLQFLFEYFSETQRNKGNFPGRFSGRQFSNSRSEMNVSTLELGDSALYLCASTTTGGNSPLHFGNGTRLTVT.

This clonotype was recorded a few times. The chain couples TRBV4-2 to TRBJ1-1; D is uncertain. Germline CDR1 is LGHNA and CDR2 is YNFKEQ. Trimming took 6 bases from V and 0 from J, leaving 11 bases between them. This CDR3 region has 14 residues. CDR3 DNA sequence: TGTGCCAGCAGAGGAGCAGCGGTGAACACTGAAGCTTTCTTT. It yields the protein CASRGAAVNTEAFF.

This clonotype was counted many times. The CDR3 DNA reads TGCGCCAGCAGCCCATCGCAGGGGTTATTCGAGACCCAGTACTTC. It yields the protein CASSPSQGLFETQYF. The chain links TRBV5-1 to TRBJ2-5; maybe TRBD1 (6 bases). The V gene's germline CDR1 is SGHRS and CDR2 YFSETQ. The V gene lost 4 bases and the J gene lost 5 bases, with 18 bases spanning the gap. The CDR3 covers 15 residues.

The chain uses TRBV7-9 and TRBJ2-5; 7 nucleotides agree with TRBD2. V was clipped by 4 bases and J by 1 base; unmatched bases: 6. CDR3 length: 15 residues. Germline V gives CDR1 SEHNR, CDR2 FQNEAQ (reference sequence). The CDR3: CASSSGGGGQETQYF. CDR3 DNA sequence: TGTGCCAGCAGCTCCGGCGGCGGGGGCCAAGAGACCCAGTACTTC. The variable domain in full, completed from reference TRBV7-9 and TRBJ2-5, reads DTGVSQNPRHKITKRGQNVTFRCDPISEHNRLYWYRQTLGQGPEFLTYFQNEAQLEKSRLLSDRFSAERPKGSFSTLEIQRTEQGDSAMYLCASSSGGGGQETQYFGPGTRLLVL.

This clonotype showed up just a few times. V usage is TRBV18 and J usage is TRBJ1-5; possibly TRBD1 for D (5 bases). This CDR3 contains 16 residues. The germline V gene has CDR1 KGHSH and CDR2 LQKENI. The V gene lost 0 bases and the J gene lost 3 bases, with 12 bases spanning the gap. CDR3: CASSPPGGGNNQPQHF. DNA for the CDR3: TGTGCCAGCTCACCACCGGGTGGGGGTAACAATCAGCCCCAGCATTTT.

This clonotype was counted a few times. This chain connects TRBV9 to TRBJ2-2, with 7 positions matching TRBD1. Germline-derived CDR1 and CDR2 are SGDLS and YYNGEE. V gave up 3 bases and J gave up 0 bases; unmatched junction bases: 5. This CDR3 is 16 amino acids long. For the CDR3, the DNA is TGTGCCAGCAGCGCTCAGACAGGGACGAACACCGGGGAGCTGTTTTTT. It is translated as CASSAQTGTNTGELFF. The complete variable domain, with remaining parts taken from reference TRBV9 and TRBJ2-2, reads DSGVTQTPKHLITATGQRVTLRCSPRSGDLSVYWYQQSLDQGLQFLIQYYNGEERAKGNILERFSAQQFPDLHSELNLSSLELGDSALYFCASSAQTGTNTGELFFGEGSRLTVL.

This clonotype was seen a few times. The chain employs TRBV7-9 and TRBJ2-7, with a possible D match to TRBD1 (6 bases). CDR3 length: 16 residues. V shed 6 bases and J shed 3 bases, with 21 bases lying between them. In germline, CDR1 is SEHNR, CDR2 FQNEAQ (reference sequence). The CDR3 protein is CASSSPPGQLSYEQYF. For the CDR3, the DNA is TGTGCCAGCAGTTCACCTCCCGGACAGCTGAGCTACGAGCAGTACTTC.

V is TRBV7-9 and J is TRBJ1-4; possible D gene TRBD1, 5 bases. Germline CDR1 and CDR2: SEHNR and FQNEAQ (reference sequence). The CDR3 has 16 amino acids. Trimming stripped 0 bases from V and 7 bases from J, with 15 bases between. CDR3 coding DNA: TGTGCCAGCAGCTTAGCAACCCCCGCCCAGGGTGAAAAACTGTTTTTT. It encodes CASSLATPAQGEKLFF. Full variable domain (missing parts from reference TRBV7-9 and TRBJ1-4): DTGVSQNPRHKITKRGQNVTFRCDPISEHNRLYWYRQTLGQGPEFLTYFQNEAQLEKSRLLSDRFSAERPKGSFSTLEIQRTEQGDSAMYLCASSLATPAQGEKLFFGSGTQLSVL.

J is TRBJ2-5 and V is TRBV24-1; D unclear. Germline CDR1 and CDR2: KGHDR and SFDVKD. CDR3 length: 14 residues. V was pared by 4 bases and J by 5 bases, with 13 bases between. For the CDR3, the DNA is TGTGCCACCAGTGAACCCGGACGCCCGGAGACCCAGTACTTC. It is translated as CATSEPGRPETQYF.

The chain recombines TRBV9 with TRBJ2-7; D may correspond to TRBD1 or TRBD2 (5 bases each). V was pared by 4 bases and J by 4 bases, with 12 bases between. This CDR3 region has 13 residues. Germline V lookup: CDR1 SGDLS, CDR2 YYNGEE. The CDR3 spells CASSTGPVYEQYF. The CDR3 DNA reads as TGTGCCAGCAGCACGGGACCCGTATACGAGCAGTACTTC.

This clonotype was observed many times. The chain is built from TRBV20-1 and TRBJ2-5; 10 positions match TRBD2. CDR1 is DFQATT and CDR2 is SNEGSKA in the germline V gene (reference sequence). The CDR3 spans 16 residues. The trim removed 1 base at V and 4 bases at J, leaving 9 bases unmatched. CDR3 DNA sequence: TGCAGTGCTAGAGGGGAAGCGGGAGGGCCTCCAGAGACCCAGTACTTC. This sequence encodes CSARGEAGGPPETQYF.

This clonotype came up many times. The chain joins TRBV3-1 to TRBJ2-1; possibly TRBD1 or TRBD2 for D (5 bases each). The CDR3 runs to 16 residues. V was shortened by 1 base and J by 6 bases, with 16 bases between the two germline ends. The V gene's germline CDR1 is LGHDT and CDR2 YNNKEL (reference sequence). CDR3 sequence (DNA): TGTGCCAGCAGCCAAGCGGGAAGGGTTACAGGCAATGAGCAGTTCTTC. Protein sequence: CASSQAGRVTGNEQFF.

This clonotype was counted only a few times. The CDR3 bases are TGTGCCAGCAGTTTAGTTCAGCAGGGCAGTCAGCCCCAGCATTTT. It yields the protein CASSLVQQGSQPQHF. V gene TRBV28 combines with J gene TRBJ1-5; D is possibly TRBD1 (5 bases). This CDR3 is 15 amino acids long. Germline V lookup: CDR1 MDHEN, CDR2 SYDVKM. V was clipped by 2 bases and J by 6 bases, with 14 bases between them. Looking up the rest from reference TRBV28 and TRBJ1-5 gives the full variable domain: DVKVTQSSRYLVKRTGEKVFLECVQDMDHENMFWYRQDPGLGLRLIYFSYDVKMKEKGDIPEGYSVSREKKERFSLILESASTNQTSMYLCASSLVQQGSQPQHFGDGTRLSIL.

This clonotype was counted at least ten times. The rearrangement links TRBV5-1 to TRBJ1-2; 8 positions match TRBD1. From germline, CDR1 is SGHRS and CDR2 YFSETQ. The ends lost 1 base at V and 8 bases at J; junction bases unmatched: 7. This CDR3 contains 14 residues. The chain's CDR3 is CASSLKGTGSGYTF. CDR3 sequence (DNA): TGCGCCAGCAGCTTGAAGGGGACAGGTAGCGGCTACACCTTC.

As regards this clonotype: This may be a read error: a much more frequent sequence differs by one nucleotide. The genes are TRBV11-2 and TRBJ2-3; D might be TRBD2 (5 bases). V lost 2 bases, J lost 2 bases, and 26 bases lay in between. The CDR3 extends over 20 amino acids. Germline loops: CDR1 SGHAT, CDR2 FQNNGV. The CDR3 nucleotides are TGTGCCAGCAGCTTAAGGAGAGGGTTCTCCGGGTTCTCCCCCACAGATACGCAGTATTTT. Its translation is CASSLRRGFSGFSPTDTQYF.

This clonotype occurred many times. The chain uses TRBV12-3 or TRBV12-4 and TRBJ1-1; D gene ambiguous. This CDR3 is 13 amino acids long. Trimming took off 7 bases at V and 0 bases at J, with 9 bases between the two ends. The CDR3 sequence is CASTNRMNTEAFF. CDR3 DNA: TGTGCCAGCACAAACAGAATGAACACTGAAGCTTTCTTT.

The CDR3 reads CAIGGFHTEAFF. The CDR3 nucleotides read TGTGCCATCGGAGGTTTTCACACTGAAGCTTTCTTT. This sequence joins TRBV10-3 and TRBJ1-1; D gene unclear. Germline CDR1 reads ENHRY; CDR2 reads SYGVKD. The CDR3 is made up of 12 amino acids. V gave up 8 bases and J gave up 3 bases, with 10 bases separating them.

This clonotype was counted ten times or more. This chain joins TRBV12-3 or TRBV12-4 and TRBJ1-6, with a possible D match to TRBD1 (6 bases). This CDR3 contains 13 residues. V shed 11 bases and J shed 10 bases, with 18 bases lying between them. CDR3 nucleotides: TGTGCCTCCCGCACAGGGAATCGCTCACCCCTCCACTTT. It encodes CASRTGNRSPLHF.

This clonotype was picked up a small number of times. The V gene is TRBV20-1, the J gene TRBJ1-4; TRBD1 agrees at 7 bases. This CDR3 region has 14 residues. CDR1 is DFQATT, CDR2 SNEGSKA, per germline (reference sequence). J gave up 8 bases and V 1 base, and 7 bases lay outside the gene matches. CDR3 sequence reads: CSARGGGGGEKLFF. DNA for the CDR3: TGCAGTGCTAGAGGAGGGGGAGGGGGCGAAAAACTGTTTTTT.